This T cell receptor (beta chain) appears in the sequencing data of a study of blood T cells in healthy people across ages. Researchers report isolating at least 6 million PBMCs per sample. Study-level results: Researchers judged that diversity estimates from one million T cells fell short of true values.

PCR was performed a second time for roughly 7 to 11 cycles using a sample-barcoded 5' primer and a J-beta primer mix. TCRdb passed the 5' RACE reads through MiXCR, listing each CDR3 protein once. The table lists over 750,000 distinct CDR3 sequences, roughly 25% of them singletons. This CDR3 comprises 13 residues. With 11 bases removed from V and 2 bases from J, the gap between germline ends came to 16 bases. Germline assignment: CDR1 ENHRY and CDR2 SYGVKD. On this clonotype itself: Its antigen remains unknown.

The same sample was also studied in work on T cells of mothers and their children. Per that study: From each mother came over 9.5 million TCR beta CDR3 reads, and from each child came around 2.7 million. An overlap that was slightly higher, though non-significant, was seen in related mother-child pairs versus unrelated pairs.

The chain employs TRBV10-3 and TRBJ2-7; D may match TRBD1 or TRBD2 (5 bases each). This clonotype was obtained from a boy between 5 and 17 years old in good health. The sequencing sample was made of blood. CDR3 sequence reads: CAQSRDGTYEQYF. CDR3 bases: TGTGCCCAATCCCGGGACGGGACCTACGAGCAGTACTTC.